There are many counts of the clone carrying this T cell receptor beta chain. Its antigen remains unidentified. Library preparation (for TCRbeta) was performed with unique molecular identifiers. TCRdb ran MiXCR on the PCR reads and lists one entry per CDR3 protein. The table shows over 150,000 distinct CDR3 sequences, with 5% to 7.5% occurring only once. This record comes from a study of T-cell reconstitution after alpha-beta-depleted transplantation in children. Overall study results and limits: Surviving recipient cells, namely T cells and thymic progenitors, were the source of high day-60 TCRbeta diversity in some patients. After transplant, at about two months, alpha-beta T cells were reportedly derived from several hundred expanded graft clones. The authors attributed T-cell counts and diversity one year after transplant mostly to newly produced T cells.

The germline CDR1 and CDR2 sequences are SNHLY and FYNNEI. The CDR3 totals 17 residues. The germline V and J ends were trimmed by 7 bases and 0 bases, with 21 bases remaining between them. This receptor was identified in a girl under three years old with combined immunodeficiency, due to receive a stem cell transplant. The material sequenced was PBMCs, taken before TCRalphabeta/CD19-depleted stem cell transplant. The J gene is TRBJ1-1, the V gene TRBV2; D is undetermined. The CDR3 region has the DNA TGTGCCAGCAAATCAAGAATCGTGACGGTAATGAACACTGAAGCTTTCTTT. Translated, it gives CASKSRIVTVMNTEAFF. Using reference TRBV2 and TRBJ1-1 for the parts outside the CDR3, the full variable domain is EPEVTQTPSHQVTQMGQEVILRCVPISNHLYFYWYRQILGQKVEFLVSFYNNEISEKSEIFDDQFSVERPDGSNFTLKIRSTKLEDSAMYFCASKSRIVTVMNTEAFFGQGTRLTVV.